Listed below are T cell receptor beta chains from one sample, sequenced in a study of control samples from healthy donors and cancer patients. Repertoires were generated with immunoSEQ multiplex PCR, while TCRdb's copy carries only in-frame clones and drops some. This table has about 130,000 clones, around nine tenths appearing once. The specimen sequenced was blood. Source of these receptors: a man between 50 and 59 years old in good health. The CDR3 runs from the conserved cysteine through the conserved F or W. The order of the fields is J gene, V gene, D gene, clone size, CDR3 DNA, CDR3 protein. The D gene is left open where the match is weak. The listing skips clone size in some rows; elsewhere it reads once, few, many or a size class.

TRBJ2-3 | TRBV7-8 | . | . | TGTGCCAGCAGCTTAGTGTCGGCGGGGCGGGATACGCAGTATTTT | CASSLVSAGRDTQYF
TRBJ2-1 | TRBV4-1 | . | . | TGCGCCAGCAGCTTATCCGGGACGGATACTTACAATGAGCAGTTCTTC | CASSLSGTDTYNEQFF
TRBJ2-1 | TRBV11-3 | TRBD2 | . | TGTGCCAGCAGCCCCCGACTAGCGGGGGGCATCAATGAGCAGTTCTTC | CASSPRLAGGINEQFF
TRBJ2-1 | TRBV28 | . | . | TGTGCCAGCAGCCTAACAGATTACAATGAGCAGTTCTTC | CASSLTDYNEQFF
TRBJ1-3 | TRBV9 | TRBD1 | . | TGTGCCAGCAGCGGGGGACAGGGGCCTCTAAGAAACACCATATATTTT | CASSGGQGPLRNTIYF
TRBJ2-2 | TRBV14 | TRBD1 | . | TGTGCCAGCAGCCTCCTATGGGGGACAGGGGGCACCGGGGAGCTGTTTTTT | CASSLLWGTGGTGELFF
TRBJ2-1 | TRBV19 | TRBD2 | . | TGTGCCAGTAGTATTAGAGGTAGCGGGGGGGCGGATGAGCAGTTCTTC | CASSIRGSGGADEQFF
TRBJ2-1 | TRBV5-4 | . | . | TGTGCCAGCAGTGCCGACAGGAGTTCCTACAATGAGCAGTTCTTC | CASSADRSSYNEQFF
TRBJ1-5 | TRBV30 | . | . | TGTGCCTGGAGCGCATCCGGGGGTACGCCCCAGCATTTT | CAWSASGGTPQHF
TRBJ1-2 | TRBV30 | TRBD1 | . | TGTGCCTGGGCTACAGGGGGCCTGGGTGGCTACACCTTC | CAWATGGLGGYTF
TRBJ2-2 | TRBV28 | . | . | TGTGCCAGCAGTGGCCTCCTGATTGACACCGGGGAGCTGTTTTTT | CASSGLLIDTGELFF
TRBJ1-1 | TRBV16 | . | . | TGTGCCAGCAGCCAATTTTTTCGGGGGGGGACGAACACTGAAGCTTTCTTT | CASSQFFRGGTNTEAFF
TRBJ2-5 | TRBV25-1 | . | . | TGTGCCAGCAGTGAATACTTGTCCGGGGGACTGACCCTAGAGACCCAGTACTTC | CASSEYLSGGLTLETQYF
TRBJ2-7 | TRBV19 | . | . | TGTGCCAGTAGAATAAAACAGGGACTCTCCTACGAGCAGTACTTC | CASRIKQGLSYEQYF
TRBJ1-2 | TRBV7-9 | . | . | TGTGCCAGCGGAATAGGGCAGGGGTTAGCTAACTATGGCTACACCTTC | CASGIGQGLANYGYTF
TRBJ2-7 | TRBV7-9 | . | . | TGTGCCACCTCCCCGGAAGAGAGCTCCTACGAGCAGTACTTC | CATSPEESSYEQYF
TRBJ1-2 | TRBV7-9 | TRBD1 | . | TGTGCCAGCAGCTTAGCAGGGGGCGCGGGCTACACCTTC | CASSLAGGAGYTF
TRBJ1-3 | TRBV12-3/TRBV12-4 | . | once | TGTGCCAGCAGGGCAGGTTGGGCAAACACCATATATTTT | CASRAGWANTIYF
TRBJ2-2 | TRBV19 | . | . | TGTGCCAGTAGTACTAACGGGGGTCCCGGGGAGCTGTTTTTT | CASSTNGGPGELFF
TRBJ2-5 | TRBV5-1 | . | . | TGCGCCAGCAGCTTGGTACCTAATACAGGGTCCGGAGAGACCCAGTACTTC | CASSLVPNTGSGETQYF
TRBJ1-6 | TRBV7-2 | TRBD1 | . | TGTGCCAGCAGCTTAGTAAGGACAGGAAGTTCACCCCTCCACTTT | CASSLVRTGSSPLHF
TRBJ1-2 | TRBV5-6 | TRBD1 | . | TGTGCCAGCAGCAAAGGACAGGTACAACTCTATGGCTACACCTTC | CASSKGQVQLYGYTF
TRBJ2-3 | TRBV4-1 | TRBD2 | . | TGCGCCAGCAGCCCCCGGGGTAGCGGGGGGAGTGGTTTGACAGATACGCAGTATTTT | CASSPRGSGGSGLTDTQYF
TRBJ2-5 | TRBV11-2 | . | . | TGTGCCAGCAGCCGGTTGGAGACCCAGTACTTC | CASSRLETQYF
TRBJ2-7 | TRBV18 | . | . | TGTGCCAGCTCACCACCTCAGGGGACTCCCTACGAGCAGTACTTC | CASSPPQGTPYEQYF
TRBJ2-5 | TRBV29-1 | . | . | TGCAGCGTTGAAGAGAGGCAGGGGAGCCGAGAGACCCAGTACTTC | CSVEERQGSRETQYF
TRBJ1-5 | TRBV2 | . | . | TGTGCCAGCAGTGAAAGCCATAGCAATCAGCCCCAGCATTTT | CASSESHSNQPQHF
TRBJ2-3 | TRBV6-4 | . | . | TGTGCCAGCAGTGTTAGACCCGAGGATACGCAGTATTTT | CASSVRPEDTQYF
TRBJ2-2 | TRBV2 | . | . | TGTGCCAGCAGTGATCGTGGTATACGAGGAACCGGGGAGCTGTTTTTT | CASSDRGIRGTGELFF
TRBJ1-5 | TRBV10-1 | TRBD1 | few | TGCGCCAGCAGTGAGGGGACAGGCGATCAGCCCCAGCATTTT | CASSEGTGDQPQHF
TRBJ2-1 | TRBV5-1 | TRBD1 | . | TGCGCCAGCAGCTTACAAGGACAGGGGTTCGATGAGCAGTTCTTC | CASSLQGQGFDEQFF
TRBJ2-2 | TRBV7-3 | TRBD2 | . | TGTGCCAGCAGCTCCAGCGGGGGCTCGAACACCGGGGAGCTGTTTTTT | CASSSSGGSNTGELFF
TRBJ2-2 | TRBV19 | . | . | TGTGCCAGTCAACGCCATCGGGACACCGGGGAGCTGTTTTTT | CASQRHRDTGELFF
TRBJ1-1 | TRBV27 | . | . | TGTGCCAGCACTAACAGGGAGTGGACTGAAGCTTTCTTT | CASTNREWTEAFF
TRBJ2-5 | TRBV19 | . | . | TGTGCCAGTAGTCTGACCCCAGGGGAGACCCAGTACTTC | CASSLTPGETQYF
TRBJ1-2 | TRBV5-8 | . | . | TGTGCCAGCAGCTGGGGAGGGAACTATGGCTACACCTTC | CASSWGGNYGYTF
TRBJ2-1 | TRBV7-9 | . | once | TGTGCCAGCAGCTTGACTGGGGCCAATGAGCAGTTCTTC | CASSLTGANEQFF
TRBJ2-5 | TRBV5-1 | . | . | TGCGCCAGCAGCTTAACCTCACAGGGCACCGAGACCCAGTACTTC | CASSLTSQGTETQYF
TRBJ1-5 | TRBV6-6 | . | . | TGTGCCAGCAGAACCGAATCTGGGACTGGCAATCAGCCCCAGCATTTT | CASRTESGTGNQPQHF
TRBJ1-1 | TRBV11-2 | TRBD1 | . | TGTGCCAGCAGCAAACGACAGGGGGCCTCTGAAGCTTTCTTT | CASSKRQGASEAFF
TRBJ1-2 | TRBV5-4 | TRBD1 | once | TGTGCCAGCAGAAACCAGGGGGCGGATGGCTACACCTTC | CASRNQGADGYTF
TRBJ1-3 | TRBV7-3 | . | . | TGTGCCAGCAGCCTGGGTGGATTGGGGTCTGGAAACACCATATATTTT | CASSLGGLGSGNTIYF
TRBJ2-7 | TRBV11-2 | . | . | TGTGCCAGCAGCTCTTCCAGGGTCTACGAGCAGTACTTC | CASSSSRVYEQYF
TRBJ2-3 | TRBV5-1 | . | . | TGCGCCAGCGGTGACAGCACAGATACGCAGTATTTT | CASGDSTDTQYF
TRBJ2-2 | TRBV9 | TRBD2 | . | TGTGCCAGCAGCACCGGGACTAGCGGGGGGTCGGACACCGGGGAGCTGTTTTTT | CASSTGTSGGSDTGELFF
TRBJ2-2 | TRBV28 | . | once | TGTGCCAGCAGTTTCGATGCTAGGCAGGGTGGTTACACCGGGGAGCTGTTTTTT | CASSFDARQGGYTGELFF
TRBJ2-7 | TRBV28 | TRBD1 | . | TGTGCCAGCAGGGGGACAGGGGTTCCTTCCTACGAGCAGTACTTC | CASRGTGVPSYEQYF
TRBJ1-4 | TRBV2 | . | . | TGTGCCAGCAAGGGCAGTCGGGAGGGAAAACTGTTTTTT | CASKGSREGKLFF
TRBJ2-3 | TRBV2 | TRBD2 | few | TGTGCCAGCAGTGGCCCAGGGACTAGCGGGGGGTCGAGAGATACGCAGTATTTT | CASSGPGTSGGSRDTQYF
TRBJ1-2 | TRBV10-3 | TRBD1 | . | TGTGCCATCAGGACAGGGAACAATGGCTACACCTTC | CAIRTGNNGYTF
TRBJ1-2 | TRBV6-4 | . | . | TGTGCCAGCCCCGGGGGGGGCCCTCTCCGGGGCTATGGCTACACCTTC | CASPGGGPLRGYGYTF
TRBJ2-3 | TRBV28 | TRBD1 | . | TGTGCCAGCAGTTCCCCCGGACAGGGGACAGATACGCAGTATTTT | CASSSPGQGTDTQYF
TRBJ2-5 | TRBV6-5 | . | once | TGTGCCAGCAGTTACAACGGGGGGCATGGTGAGACCCAGTACTTC | CASSYNGGHGETQYF